This T cell receptor (beta chain) appears in the sequencing data of a study of blood T cell repertoires in COVID-19. The overall study: There were acute and convalescent COVID-19 samples, and they came from the United States, Italy and Spain.

In the authors' workflow: Researchers report that nucleated cell counts were estimated from reference gene primer amplification. Measured with immunoSEQ multiplex PCR; TCRdb has only the in-frame clones, and not every one. V and J calls plus clone size are reproduced from that table; the DNA served to infer D and trimming. The repertoire holds about 320,000 clones, with roughly 90% as singletons. Researchers sorted participants into cohorts using their self-reported clinical history. The CDR3 is 14 amino acids. V was clipped by 4 bases and J by 3 bases, with 13 bases between them. CDR1 and CDR2 (germline): SGHNT, YYREEE (reference sequence).

The material sequenced was PBMCs or T cells enriched from blood (not recorded which). This sequence joins TRBV5-4 and TRBJ1-1; tentative D call: TRBD1 (6 bases). The sequence came from a woman in her 30s who had been exposed to COVID-19. CDR3: CASSGLGQYTEAFF. The CDR3 DNA is TGTGCCAGCAGCGGGCTTGGACAGTACACTGAAGCTTTCTTT. Variable domain in full (rest from reference TRBV5-4 and TRBJ1-1): ETGVTQSPTHLIKTRGQQVTLRCSSQSGHNTVSWYQQALGQGPQFIFQYYREEENGRGNFPPRFSGLQFPNYSSELNVNALELDDSALYLCASSGLGQYTEAFFGQGTRLTVV.